These 6 T cell receptor beta chains originate from one sample sequenced in a study of blood T cell repertoires in COVID-19. Method: immunoSEQ multiplex PCR; TCRdb's copy keeps in-frame clones and lacks some. The sample carries hundreds of thousands of clones, around 86% recorded once. Sequencing input: peripheral blood. The receptor source for this set is a man in his sixties or seventies with acute or convalescent COVID-19.

The J gene is TRBJ2-2, the V gene TRBV5-6, with TRBD1 identical over 9 bases. CDR1 and CDR2 (germline): SGHDT, YYEEEE. The CDR3 has 14 amino acids. V was pared by 0 bases and J by 6 bases, with 0 bases of the junction left unmatched. CDR3 in DNA: TGTGCCAGCAGCTTGGACAGGGGGCCCGGGGAGCTGTTTTTT. Its protein product is CASSLDRGPGELFF.

The chain's CDR3 is CASSPDRGQGVNSNQPQHF. In nucleotides, the CDR3 is TGTGCCAGCTCACCCGACCGGGGACAGGGCGTGAATAGCAATCAGCCCCAGCATTTT. The V call is TRBV18, the J call TRBJ1-5, with 9 bases lining up with TRBD1. The CDR3 extends over 19 amino acids. Germline V gene data show CDR1 as KGHSH and CDR2 as LQKENI. The trim removed 3 bases at V and 0 bases at J, leaving 12 bases unmatched.

The rearrangement links TRBV7-2 to TRBJ1-4; D unclear. The germline V gene encodes CDR1 SGHTA and CDR2 FQGNSA. The CDR3 is 15 residues long. Trimming pared 5 bases from V and 1 base from J, leaving 11 bases between. CDR3 DNA sequence: TGTGCCAGCAGCCAAATAGCGGGAACTAATGAAAAACTGTTTTTT. This codes for CASSQIAGTNEKLFF.

V gene TRBV18 combines with J gene TRBJ1-3; D is ambiguous. V was trimmed by 3 bases and J by 6 bases, leaving 9 bases between them. CDR1 and CDR2 from the germline V gene are KGHSH and LQKENI. This CDR3 comprises 13 residues. Here the CDR3 reads CASSPSRLNTIYF. The CDR3 DNA reads as TGTGCCAGCTCACCCTCCAGATTAAACACCATATATTTT.

V usage is TRBV29-1 and J usage is TRBJ2-2, with 12 bases fitting TRBD1. The J segment lost 4 bases and the V segment lost 7 bases, leaving 4 bases of the junction unmatched. This CDR3 comprises 14 residues. Germline V gene lookup returns CDR1 SQVTM and CDR2 ANQGSEA. DNA of the CDR3: TGCAGCGCTTTGGGACAGGGGGCCACCGGGGAGCTGTTTTTT. The encoded protein is CSALGQGATGELFF.

This clone was seen only a few times. V gene TRBV6-5 combines with J gene TRBJ2-7; tentatively, D is TRBD1 (5 bases). V shed 6 bases and J shed 3 bases, with 12 bases lying between them. There are 13 residues in the CDR3. From germline, CDR1 is MNHEY and CDR2 SVGAGI. CDR3 region: CASRGDRNYEQYF. CDR3 in DNA: TGTGCCAGCAGAGGAGACAGAAACTACGAGCAGTACTTC.